The 2 T cell receptor beta chains below all came from one sample that was sequenced in a study of shared clonotypes between healthy human individuals. Sequencing used immunoSEQ multiplex PCR; TCRdb keeps in-frame clones, though not all of them. The sample yields approximately 1.4 million clones, around 98% seen once. The sample was naive CD4+ T cells sorted from blood. The subset denotes: CD45RA+ positively selected. These receptors were taken from a man aged 25 to 40 in good health.

The chain combines TRBV5-4 with TRBJ2-1; 7 bases match TRBD2. Germline V lookup: CDR1 SGHNT, CDR2 YYREEE (reference sequence). The CDR3 has 16 amino acids. After removal of 3 bases from V and 0 bases from J, the junction contained 6 bases not matched to a gene. Here the CDR3 reads CASSSPGGSSYNEQFF. The CDR3 DNA reads as TGTGCCAGCAGCTCCCCTGGCGGGAGCTCCTACAATGAGCAGTTCTTC.

The V gene is TRBV5-4, the J gene TRBJ2-2; D remains unclear. V lost 0 bases and J lost 5, with 8 bases in between. This CDR3 spans 14 amino acids. Per germline, CDR1 SGHNT and CDR2 YYREEE (reference sequence). The CDR3 is CASSLAPLTGELFF. The CDR3 region has the DNA TGTGCCAGCAGCTTGGCCCCATTGACCGGGGAGCTGTTTTTT.